The clone carrying this T cell receptor beta chain has more than one count but fewer than ten. Germline V gives CDR1 DFQATT, CDR2 SNEGSKA (reference sequence). Losses at the gene ends were 3 bases for V and 4 bases for J; bases not matched to a gene: 4. The CDR3 runs 13 residues. This specimen belongs to a study of blood T cells in healthy people across ages. Primed by a sample-barcoded 5' primer and a J-beta primer mix, a second PCR proceeded for 7 to 11 cycles. TCRdb re-called the 5' RACE reads through MiXCR, storing one row per CDR3 protein. The sample yields approximately 1,700,000 distinct CDR3 sequences, roughly two fifths seen once.

The sequenced sample was blood. This receptor was taken from a human donor in good health. V gene TRBV20-1 combines with J gene TRBJ2-5; 8 bases line up with TRBD1. The CDR3 loop reads CSASLTGVETQYF. The CDR3 DNA follows: TGCAGTGCTAGTTTGACAGGGGTAGAGACCCAGTACTTC.